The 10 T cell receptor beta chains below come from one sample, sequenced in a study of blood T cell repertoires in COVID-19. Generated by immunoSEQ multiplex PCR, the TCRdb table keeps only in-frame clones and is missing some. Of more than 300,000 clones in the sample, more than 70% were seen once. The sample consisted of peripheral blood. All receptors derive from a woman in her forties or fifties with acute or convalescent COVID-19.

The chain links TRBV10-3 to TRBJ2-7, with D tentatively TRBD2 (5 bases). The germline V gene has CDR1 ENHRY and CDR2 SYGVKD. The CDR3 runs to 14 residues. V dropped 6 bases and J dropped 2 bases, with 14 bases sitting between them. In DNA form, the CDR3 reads TGTGCCATCAGGGACGAGGGCCGGACCTACGAGCAGTACTTC. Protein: CAIRDEGRTYEQYF.

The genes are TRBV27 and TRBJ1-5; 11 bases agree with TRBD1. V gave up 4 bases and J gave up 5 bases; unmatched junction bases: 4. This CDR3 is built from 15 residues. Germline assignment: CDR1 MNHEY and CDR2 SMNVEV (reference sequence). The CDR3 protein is CASSSWTGGDQPQHF. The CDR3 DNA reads TGTGCCAGCAGTTCCTGGACAGGGGGCGATCAGCCCCAGCATTTT.

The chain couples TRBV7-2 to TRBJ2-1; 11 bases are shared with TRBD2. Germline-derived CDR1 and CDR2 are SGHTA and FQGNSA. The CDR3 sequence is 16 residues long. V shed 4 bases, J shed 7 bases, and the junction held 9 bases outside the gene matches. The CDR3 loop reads CASSYGGTSGKNEQFF. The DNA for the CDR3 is TGTGCCAGCAGCTATGGCGGGACTAGCGGAAAGAATGAGCAGTTCTTC.

CDR3 nucleotide sequence: TGTGCCAGCAGCTTAGGCCCGGGAGTATTATACGAGCAGTACTTC. Translating gives CASSLGPGVLYEQYF. J is TRBJ2-7 and V is TRBV7-2, with D tentatively TRBD2 (6 bases). The CDR3 loop spans 15 amino acids. V gave up 1 base and J gave up 4 bases, with 14 bases separating them. Germline lookup yields CDR1 SGHTA and CDR2 FQGNSA.

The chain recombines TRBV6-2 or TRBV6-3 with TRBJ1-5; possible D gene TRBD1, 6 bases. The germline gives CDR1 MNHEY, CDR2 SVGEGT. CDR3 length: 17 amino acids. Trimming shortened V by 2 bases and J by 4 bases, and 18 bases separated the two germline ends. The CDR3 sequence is CASSYLRGASINQPQHF. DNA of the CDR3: TGTGCCAGCAGTTACCTGCGGGGGGCATCTATTAATCAGCCCCAGCATTTT.

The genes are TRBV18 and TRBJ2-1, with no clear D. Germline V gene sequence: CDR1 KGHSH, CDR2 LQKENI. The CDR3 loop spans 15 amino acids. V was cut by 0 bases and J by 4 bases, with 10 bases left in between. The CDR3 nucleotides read TGTGCCAGCTCACCACCTCTGGCGGCTTACAATGAGCAGTTCTTC. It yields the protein CASSPPLAAYNEQFF. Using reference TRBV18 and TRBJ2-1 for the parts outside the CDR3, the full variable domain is NAGVMQNPRHLVRRRGQEARLRCSPMKGHSHVYWYRQLPEEGLKFMVYLQKENIIDESGMPKERFSAEFPKEGPSILRIQQVVRGDSAAYFCASSPPLAAYNEQFFGPGTRLTVL.

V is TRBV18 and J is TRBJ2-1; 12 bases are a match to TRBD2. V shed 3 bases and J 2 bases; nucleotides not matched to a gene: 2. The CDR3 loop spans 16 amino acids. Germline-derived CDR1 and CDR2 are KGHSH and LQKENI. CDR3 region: CASSPPSGGAYNEQFF. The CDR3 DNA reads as TGTGCCAGCTCACCTCCTAGCGGGGGGGCCTACAATGAGCAGTTCTTC.

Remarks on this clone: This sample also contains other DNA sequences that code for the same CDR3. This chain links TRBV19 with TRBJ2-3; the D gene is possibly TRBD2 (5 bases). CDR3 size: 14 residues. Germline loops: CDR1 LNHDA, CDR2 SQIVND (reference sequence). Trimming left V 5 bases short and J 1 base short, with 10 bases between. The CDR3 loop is CASSPTGGTDTQYF. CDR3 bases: TGTGCCAGTAGTCCCACCGGGGGCACAGATACGCAGTATTTT.

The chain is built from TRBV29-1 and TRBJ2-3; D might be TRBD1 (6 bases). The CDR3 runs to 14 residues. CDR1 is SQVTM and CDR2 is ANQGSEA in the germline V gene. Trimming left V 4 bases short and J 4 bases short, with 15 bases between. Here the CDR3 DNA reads TGCAGCGTTGTTCAGGGGAATAGCGCAGATACGCAGTATTTT. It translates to CSVVQGNSADTQYF.

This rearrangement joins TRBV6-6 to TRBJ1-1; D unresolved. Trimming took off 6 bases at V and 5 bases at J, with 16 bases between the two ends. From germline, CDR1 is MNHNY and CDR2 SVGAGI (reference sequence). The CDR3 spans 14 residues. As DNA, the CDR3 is TGTGCCAGCAGCCCGGGATCCGTAGGGACTGAAGCTTTCTTT. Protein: CASSPGSVGTEAFF.